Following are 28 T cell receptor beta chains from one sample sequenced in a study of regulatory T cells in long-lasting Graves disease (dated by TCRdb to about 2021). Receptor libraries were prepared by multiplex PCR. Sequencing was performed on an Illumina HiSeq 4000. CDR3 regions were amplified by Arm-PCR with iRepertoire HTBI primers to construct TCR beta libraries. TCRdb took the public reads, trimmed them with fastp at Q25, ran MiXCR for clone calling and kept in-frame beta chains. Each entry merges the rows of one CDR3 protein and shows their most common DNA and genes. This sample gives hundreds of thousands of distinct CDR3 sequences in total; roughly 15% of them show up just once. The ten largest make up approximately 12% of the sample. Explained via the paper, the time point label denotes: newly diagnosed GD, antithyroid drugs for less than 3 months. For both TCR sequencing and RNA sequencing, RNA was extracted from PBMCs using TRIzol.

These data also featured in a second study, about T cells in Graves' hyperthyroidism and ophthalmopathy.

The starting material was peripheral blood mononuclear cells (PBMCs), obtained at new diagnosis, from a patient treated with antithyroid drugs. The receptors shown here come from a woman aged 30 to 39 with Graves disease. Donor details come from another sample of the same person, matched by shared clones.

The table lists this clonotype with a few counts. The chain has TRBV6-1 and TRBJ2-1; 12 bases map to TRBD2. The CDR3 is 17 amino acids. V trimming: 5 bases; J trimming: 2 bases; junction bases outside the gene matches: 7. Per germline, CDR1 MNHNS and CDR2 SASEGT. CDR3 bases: TGTGCCAGCAGTCGTACCGGACTAGCGGGGACCTACAATGAGCAGTTCTTC. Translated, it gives CASSRTGLAGTYNEQFF.

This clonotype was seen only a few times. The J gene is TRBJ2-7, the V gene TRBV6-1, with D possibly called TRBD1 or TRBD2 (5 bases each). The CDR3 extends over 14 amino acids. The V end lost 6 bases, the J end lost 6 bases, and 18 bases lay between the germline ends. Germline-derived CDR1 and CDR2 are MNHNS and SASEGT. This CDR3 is CASRVAGAIFEQYF. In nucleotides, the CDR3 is TGTGCCAGCAGAGTGGCCGGGGCCATTTTCGAGCAGTACTTC.

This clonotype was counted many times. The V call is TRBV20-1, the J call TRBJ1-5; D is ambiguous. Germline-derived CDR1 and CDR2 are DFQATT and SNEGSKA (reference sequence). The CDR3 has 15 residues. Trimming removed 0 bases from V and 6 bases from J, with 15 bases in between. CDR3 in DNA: TGCAGTGCTAGAGATCCGGCGGGGATGGGTCAGCCCCAGCATTTT. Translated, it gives CSARDPAGMGQPQHF.

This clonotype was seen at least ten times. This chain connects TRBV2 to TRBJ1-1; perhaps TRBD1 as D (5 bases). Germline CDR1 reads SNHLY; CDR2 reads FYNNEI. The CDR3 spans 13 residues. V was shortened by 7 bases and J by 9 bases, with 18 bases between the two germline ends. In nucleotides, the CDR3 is TGTGCCAGCATGGATGGTGGAGGGGTAAAAGCTTTCTTT. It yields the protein CASMDGGGVKAFF.

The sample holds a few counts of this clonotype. CDR3 DNA: TGTGCCAGTGTAGCAGTCGGGGGAATAGGCTCACCCCTCCACTTT. Its protein product is CASVAVGGIGSPLHF. The genes are TRBV2 and TRBJ1-6; D possibly corresponds to TRBD1 (5 bases). The CDR3 spans 15 residues. Germline V gives CDR1 SNHLY, CDR2 FYNNEI. V lost 9 bases to trimming and J lost 10 bases, with 22 bases between them.

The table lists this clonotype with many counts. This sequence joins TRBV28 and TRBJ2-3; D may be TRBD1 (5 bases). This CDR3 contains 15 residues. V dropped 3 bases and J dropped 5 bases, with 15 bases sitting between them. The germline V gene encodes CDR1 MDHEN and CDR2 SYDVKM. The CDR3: CASSFKGLGGDTQYF. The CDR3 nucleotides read TGTGCCAGCAGTTTCAAGGGGCTGGGTGGAGATACGCAGTATTTT. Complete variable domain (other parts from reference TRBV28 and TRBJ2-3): DVKVTQSSRYLVKRTGEKVFLECVQDMDHENMFWYRQDPGLGLRLIYFSYDVKMKEKGDIPEGYSVSREKKERFSLILESASTNQTSMYLCASSFKGLGGDTQYFGPGTRLTVL.

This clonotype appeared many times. The CDR3 region has the DNA TGTGCCAGCAGCTTAGCGGGGAAAGCGGGAGAGTTCCACGAGCAGTACTTC. It yields the protein CASSLAGKAGEFHEQYF. This chain connects TRBV7-2 to TRBJ2-7; 8 bases agree with TRBD2. With V trimmed by 0 bases and J by 5 bases, 12 bases remained unmatched. CDR1 is SGHTA and CDR2 is FQGNSA in the germline V gene. The CDR3 runs 17 residues.

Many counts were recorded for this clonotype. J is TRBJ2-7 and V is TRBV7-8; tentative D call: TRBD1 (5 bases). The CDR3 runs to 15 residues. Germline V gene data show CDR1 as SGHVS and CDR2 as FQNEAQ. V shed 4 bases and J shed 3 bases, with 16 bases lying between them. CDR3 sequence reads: CASSSAQGWSYEQYF. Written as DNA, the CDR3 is TGTGCCAGCAGCTCAGCTCAGGGCTGGAGCTACGAGCAGTACTTC.

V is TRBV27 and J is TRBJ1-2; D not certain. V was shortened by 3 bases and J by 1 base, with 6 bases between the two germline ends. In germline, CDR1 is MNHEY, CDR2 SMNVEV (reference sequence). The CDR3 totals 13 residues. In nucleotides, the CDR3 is TGTGCCAGCAGTTTTGCCAGTAACTATGGCTACACCTTC. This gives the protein CASSFASNYGYTF.

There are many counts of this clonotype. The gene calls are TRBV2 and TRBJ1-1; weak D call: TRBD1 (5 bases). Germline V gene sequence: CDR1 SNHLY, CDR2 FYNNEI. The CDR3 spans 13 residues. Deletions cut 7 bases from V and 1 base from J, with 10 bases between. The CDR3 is CASTRGGNTEAFF. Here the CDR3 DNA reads TGTGCCAGCACCCGGGGGGGGAACACTGAAGCTTTCTTT.

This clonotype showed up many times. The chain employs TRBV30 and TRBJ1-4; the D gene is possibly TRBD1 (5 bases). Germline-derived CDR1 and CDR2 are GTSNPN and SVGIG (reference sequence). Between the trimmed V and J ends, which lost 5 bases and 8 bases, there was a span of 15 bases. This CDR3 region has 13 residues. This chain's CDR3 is CAWLGLGGEKLFF. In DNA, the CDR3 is TGTGCCTGGCTAGGTCTCGGGGGAGAAAAACTGTTTTTT. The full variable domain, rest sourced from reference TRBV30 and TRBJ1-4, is SQTIHQWPATLVQPVGSPLSLECTVEGTSNPNLYWYRQAAGRGLQLLFYSVGIGQISSEVPQNLSASRPQDRQFILSSKKLLLSDSGFYLCAWLGLGGEKLFFGSGTQLSVL.

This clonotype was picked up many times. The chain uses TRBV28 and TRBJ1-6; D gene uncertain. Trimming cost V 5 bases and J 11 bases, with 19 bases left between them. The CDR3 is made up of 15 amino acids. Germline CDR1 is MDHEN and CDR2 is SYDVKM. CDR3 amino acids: CASSPPVKGYPPLHF. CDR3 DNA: TGTGCCAGCAGTCCCCCAGTAAAAGGCTATCCACCCCTCCACTTT.

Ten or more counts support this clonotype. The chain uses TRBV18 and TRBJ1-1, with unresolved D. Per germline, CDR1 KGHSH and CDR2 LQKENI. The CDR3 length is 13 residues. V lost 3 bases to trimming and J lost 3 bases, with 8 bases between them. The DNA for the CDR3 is TGTGCCAGCTCACCGCGAATAGACACTGAAGCTTTCTTT. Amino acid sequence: CASSPRIDTEAFF. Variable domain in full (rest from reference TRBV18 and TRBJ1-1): NAGVMQNPRHLVRRRGQEARLRCSPMKGHSHVYWYRQLPEEGLKFMVYLQKENIIDESGMPKERFSAEFPKEGPSILRIQQVVRGDSAAYFCASSPRIDTEAFFGQGTRLTVV.

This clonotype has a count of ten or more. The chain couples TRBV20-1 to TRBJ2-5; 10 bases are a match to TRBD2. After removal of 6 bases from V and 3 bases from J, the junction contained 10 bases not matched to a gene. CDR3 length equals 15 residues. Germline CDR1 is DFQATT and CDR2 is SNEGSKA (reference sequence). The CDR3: CSALSAGGPEETQYF. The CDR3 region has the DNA TGCAGTGCCTTATCAGCGGGAGGGCCAGAAGAGACCCAGTACTTC.

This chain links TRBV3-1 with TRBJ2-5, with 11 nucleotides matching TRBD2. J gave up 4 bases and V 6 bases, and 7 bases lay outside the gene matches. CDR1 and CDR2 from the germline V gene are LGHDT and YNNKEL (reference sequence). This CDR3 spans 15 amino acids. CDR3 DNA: TGTGCCAGCAGACTAGCGGGAGAGAAGGGAGAGACCCAGTACTTC. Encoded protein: CASRLAGEKGETQYF.

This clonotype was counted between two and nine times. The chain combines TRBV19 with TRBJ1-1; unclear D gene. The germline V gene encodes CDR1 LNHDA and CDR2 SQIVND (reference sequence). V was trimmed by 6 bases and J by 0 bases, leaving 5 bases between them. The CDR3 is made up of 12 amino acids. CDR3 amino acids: CASRTMNTEAFF. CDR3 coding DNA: TGTGCCAGTAGAACTATGAACACTGAAGCTTTCTTT.

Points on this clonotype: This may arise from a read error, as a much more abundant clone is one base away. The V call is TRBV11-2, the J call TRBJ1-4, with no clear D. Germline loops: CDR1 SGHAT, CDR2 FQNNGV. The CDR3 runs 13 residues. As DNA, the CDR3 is TGTGCCAGCAGCTTAGCCGTTAATGAAAAACTGCTTTTT. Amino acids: CASSLAVNEKLLF.

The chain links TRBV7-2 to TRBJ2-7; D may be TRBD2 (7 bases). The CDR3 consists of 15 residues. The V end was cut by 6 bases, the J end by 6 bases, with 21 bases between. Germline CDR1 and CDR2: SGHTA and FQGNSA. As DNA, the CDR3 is TGTGCCAGCAGTTGGGGGGGCGCTTCGGTATTCGAGCAGTACTTC. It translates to CASSWGGASVFEQYF.

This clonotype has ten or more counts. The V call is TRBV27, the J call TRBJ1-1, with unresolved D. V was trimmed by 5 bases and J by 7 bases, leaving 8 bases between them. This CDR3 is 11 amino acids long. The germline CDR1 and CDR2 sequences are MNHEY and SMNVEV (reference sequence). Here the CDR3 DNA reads TGTGCCAGCAGTAGAGGGTTTGAAGCTTTCTTT. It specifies CASSRGFEAFF.

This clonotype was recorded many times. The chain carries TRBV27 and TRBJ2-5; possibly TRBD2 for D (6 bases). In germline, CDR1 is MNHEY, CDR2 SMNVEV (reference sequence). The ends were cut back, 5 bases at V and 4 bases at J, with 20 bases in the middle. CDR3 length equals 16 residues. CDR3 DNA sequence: TGTGCCAGCAGTCCCCTCGTGATGGGGAGGAGAGAGACCCAGTACTTC. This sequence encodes CASSPLVMGRRETQYF.

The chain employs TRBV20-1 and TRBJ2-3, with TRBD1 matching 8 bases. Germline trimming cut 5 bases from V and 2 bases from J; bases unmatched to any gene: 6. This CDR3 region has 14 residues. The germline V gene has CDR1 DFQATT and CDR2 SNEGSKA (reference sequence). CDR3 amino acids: CSAVDRGLTDTQYF. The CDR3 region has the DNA TGCAGTGCTGTTGACAGGGGACTCACAGATACGCAGTATTTT.

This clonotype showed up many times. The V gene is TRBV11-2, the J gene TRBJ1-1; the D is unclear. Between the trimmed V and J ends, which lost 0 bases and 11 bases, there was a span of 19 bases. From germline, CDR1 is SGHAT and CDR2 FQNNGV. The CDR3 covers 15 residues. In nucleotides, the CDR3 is TGTGCCAGCAGCTTAGAGGCTAGGCCATGGGTAGACGCTTTCTTT. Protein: CASSLEARPWVDAFF.

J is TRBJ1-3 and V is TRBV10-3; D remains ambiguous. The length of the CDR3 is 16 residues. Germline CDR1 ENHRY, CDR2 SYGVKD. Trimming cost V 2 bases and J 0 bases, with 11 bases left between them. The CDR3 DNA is TGTGCCATCAGTGAGGCCGACGCTGTCTCTGGAAACACCATATATTTT. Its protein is CAISEADAVSGNTIYF.

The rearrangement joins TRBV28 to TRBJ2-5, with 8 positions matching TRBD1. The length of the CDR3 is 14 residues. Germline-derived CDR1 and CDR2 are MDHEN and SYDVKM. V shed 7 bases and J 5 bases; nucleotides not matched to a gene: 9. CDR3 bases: TGTGCCAGCACAGAAACAGGGGGGCGGGAGACCCAGTACTTC. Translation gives CASTETGGRETQYF. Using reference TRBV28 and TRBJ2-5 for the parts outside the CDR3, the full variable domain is DVKVTQSSRYLVKRTGEKVFLECVQDMDHENMFWYRQDPGLGLRLIYFSYDVKMKEKGDIPEGYSVSREKKERFSLILESASTNQTSMYLCASTETGGRETQYFGPGTRLLVL.

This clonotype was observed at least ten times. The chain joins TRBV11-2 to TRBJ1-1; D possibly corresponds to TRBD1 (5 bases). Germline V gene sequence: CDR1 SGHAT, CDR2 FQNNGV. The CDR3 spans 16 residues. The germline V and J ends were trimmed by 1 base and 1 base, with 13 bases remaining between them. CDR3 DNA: TGTGCCAGCAGCTTAGGGAGAGGGGCCACGAACACTGAAGCTTTCTTT. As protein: CASSLGRGATNTEAFF.

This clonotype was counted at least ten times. CDR3 sequence (DNA): TGCAGTGCTCAAATAGCGGGAGGCTACAATGAGCAGTTCTTC. It encodes CSAQIAGGYNEQFF. V gene TRBV20-1 combines with J gene TRBJ2-1; 10 nucleotides agree with TRBD2. V dropped 5 bases and J dropped 3; count of bases not matched to a gene: 4. This CDR3 comprises 14 residues. CDR1 is DFQATT and CDR2 is SNEGSKA in the germline V gene (reference sequence).

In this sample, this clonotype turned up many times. The CDR3 protein is CSVEETGGAKNIQYF. DNA for the CDR3: TGCAGCGTTGAAGAAACAGGGGGGGCCAAAAACATTCAGTACTTC. The V gene is TRBV29-1, the J gene TRBJ2-4; 8 nucleotides match TRBD1. There are 15 residues in the CDR3. The ends lost 0 bases at V and 1 base at J; junction bases unmatched: 2. The germline gives CDR1 SQVTM, CDR2 ANQGSEA.

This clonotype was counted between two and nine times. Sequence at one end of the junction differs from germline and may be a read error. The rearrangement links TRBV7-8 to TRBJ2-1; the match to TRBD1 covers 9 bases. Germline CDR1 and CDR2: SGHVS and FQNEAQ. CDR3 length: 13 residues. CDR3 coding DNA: TGTGCCAGCAGCATAACAGGGGGCGATGAGCGGTTCTTC. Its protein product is CASSITGGDERFF.